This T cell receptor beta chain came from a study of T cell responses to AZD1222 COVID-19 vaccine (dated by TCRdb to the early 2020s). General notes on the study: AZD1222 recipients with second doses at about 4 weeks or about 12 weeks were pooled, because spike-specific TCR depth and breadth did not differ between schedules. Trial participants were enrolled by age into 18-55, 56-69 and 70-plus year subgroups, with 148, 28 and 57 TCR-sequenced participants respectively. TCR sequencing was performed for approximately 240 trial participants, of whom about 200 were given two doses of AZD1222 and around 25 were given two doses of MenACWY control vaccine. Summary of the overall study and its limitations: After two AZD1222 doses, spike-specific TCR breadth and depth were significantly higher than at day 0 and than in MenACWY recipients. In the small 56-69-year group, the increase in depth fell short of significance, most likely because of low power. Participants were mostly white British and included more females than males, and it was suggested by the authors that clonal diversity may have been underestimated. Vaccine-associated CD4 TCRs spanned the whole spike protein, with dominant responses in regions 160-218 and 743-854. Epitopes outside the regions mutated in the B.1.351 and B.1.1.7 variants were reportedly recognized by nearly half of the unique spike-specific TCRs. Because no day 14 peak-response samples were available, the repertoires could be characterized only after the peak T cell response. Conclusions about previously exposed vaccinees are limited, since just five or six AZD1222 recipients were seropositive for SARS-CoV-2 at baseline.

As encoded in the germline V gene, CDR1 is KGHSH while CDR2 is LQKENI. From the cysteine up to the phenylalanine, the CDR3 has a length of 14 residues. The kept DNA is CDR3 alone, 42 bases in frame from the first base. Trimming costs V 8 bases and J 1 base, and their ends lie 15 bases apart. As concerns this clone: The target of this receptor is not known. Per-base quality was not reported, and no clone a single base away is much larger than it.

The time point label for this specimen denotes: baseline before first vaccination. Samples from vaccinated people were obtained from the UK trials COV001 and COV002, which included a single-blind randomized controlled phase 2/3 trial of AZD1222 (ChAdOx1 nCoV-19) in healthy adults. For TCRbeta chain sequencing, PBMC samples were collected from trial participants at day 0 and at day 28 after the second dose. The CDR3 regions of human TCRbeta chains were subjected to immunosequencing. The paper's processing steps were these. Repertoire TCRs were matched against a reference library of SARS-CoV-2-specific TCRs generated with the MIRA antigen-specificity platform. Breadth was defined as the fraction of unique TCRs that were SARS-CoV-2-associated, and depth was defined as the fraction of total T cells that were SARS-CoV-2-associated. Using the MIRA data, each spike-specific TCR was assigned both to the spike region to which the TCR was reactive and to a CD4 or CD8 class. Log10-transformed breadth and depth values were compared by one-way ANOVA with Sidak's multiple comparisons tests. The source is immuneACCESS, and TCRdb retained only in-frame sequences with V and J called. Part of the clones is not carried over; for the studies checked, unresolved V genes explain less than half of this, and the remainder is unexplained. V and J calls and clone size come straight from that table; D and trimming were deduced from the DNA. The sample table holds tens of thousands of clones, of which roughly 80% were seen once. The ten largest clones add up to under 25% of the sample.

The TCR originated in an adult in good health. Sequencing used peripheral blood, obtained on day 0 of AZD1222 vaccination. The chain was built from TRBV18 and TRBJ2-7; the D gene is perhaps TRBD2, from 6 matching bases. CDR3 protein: CASQILRESYEQYF. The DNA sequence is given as TGTGCCAGCCAAATACTACGGGAGTCCTACGAGCAGTACTTC.